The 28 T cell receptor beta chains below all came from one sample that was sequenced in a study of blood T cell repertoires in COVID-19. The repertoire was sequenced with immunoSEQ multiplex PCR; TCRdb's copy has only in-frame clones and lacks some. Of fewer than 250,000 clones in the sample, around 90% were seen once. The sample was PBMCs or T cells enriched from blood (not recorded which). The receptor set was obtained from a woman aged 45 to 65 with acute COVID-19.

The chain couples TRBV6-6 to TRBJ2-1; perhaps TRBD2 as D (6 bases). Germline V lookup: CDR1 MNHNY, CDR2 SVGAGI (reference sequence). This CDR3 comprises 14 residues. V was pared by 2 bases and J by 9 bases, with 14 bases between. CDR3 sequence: CASSYRLGGAEQFF. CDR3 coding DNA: TGTGCCAGCAGTTACCGACTGGGGGGAGCTGAGCAGTTCTTC.

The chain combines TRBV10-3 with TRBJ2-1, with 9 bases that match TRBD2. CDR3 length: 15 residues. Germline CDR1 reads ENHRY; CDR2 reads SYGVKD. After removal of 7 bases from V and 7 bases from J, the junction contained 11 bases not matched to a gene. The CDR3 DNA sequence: TGTGCCATCAACCCGGGACTAGCAGACACAAATGAGCAGTTCTTC. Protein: CAINPGLADTNEQFF.

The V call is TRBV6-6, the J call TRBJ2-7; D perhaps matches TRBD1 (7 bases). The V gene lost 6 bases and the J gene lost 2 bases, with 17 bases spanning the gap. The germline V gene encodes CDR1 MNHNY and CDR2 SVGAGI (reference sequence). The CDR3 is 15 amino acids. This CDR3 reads CASSPQGGGPYEQYF. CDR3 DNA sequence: TGTGCCAGCAGCCCGCAGGGGGGCGGGCCCTACGAGCAGTACTTC.

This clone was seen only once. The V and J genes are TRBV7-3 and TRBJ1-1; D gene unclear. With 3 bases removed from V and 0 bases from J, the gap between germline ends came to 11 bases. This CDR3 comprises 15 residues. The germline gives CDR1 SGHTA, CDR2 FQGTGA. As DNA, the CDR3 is TGTGCCAGCAGCTTGGCGACGGGGATGAACACTGAAGCTTTCTTT. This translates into CASSLATGMNTEAFF.

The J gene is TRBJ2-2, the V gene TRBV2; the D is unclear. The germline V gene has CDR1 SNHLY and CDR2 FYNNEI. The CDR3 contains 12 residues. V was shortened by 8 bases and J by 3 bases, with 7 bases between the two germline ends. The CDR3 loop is CASWLYTGELFF. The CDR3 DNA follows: TGTGCCAGCTGGCTTTACACCGGGGAGCTGTTTTTT.

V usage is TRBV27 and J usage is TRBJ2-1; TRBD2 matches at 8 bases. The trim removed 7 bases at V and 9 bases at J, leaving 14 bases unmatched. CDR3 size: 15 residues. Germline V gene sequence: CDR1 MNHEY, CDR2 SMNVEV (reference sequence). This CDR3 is CASTLGVAGRGEQFF. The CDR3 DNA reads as TGTGCCAGCACCCTAGGGGTAGCGGGACGGGGTGAGCAGTTCTTC.

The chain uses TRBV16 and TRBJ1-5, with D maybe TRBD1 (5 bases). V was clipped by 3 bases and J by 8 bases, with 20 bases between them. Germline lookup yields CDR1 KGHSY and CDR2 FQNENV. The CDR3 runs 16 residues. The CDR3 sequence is CASSHSSGGTRKPQHF. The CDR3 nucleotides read TGTGCCAGCAGCCACTCCTCGGGGGGGACCAGGAAGCCCCAGCATTTT.

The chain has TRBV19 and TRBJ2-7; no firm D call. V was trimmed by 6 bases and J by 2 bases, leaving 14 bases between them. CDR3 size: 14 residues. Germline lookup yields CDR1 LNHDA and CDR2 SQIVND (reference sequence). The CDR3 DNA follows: TGTGCCAGTAGCAACGCCGGGTTTACCTACGAGCAGTACTTC. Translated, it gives CASSNAGFTYEQYF. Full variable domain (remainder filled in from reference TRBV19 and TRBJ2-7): DGGITQSPKYLFRKEGQNVTLSCEQNLNHDAMYWYRQDPGQGLRLIYYSQIVNDFQKGDIAEGYSVSREKKESFPLTVTSAQKNPTAFYLCASSNAGFTYEQYFGPGTRLTVT.

For the CDR3, the DNA is TGTGCCTGGAGTGTCCCTTCGACCCAGTACTTC. Protein: CAWSVPSTQYF. The chain uses TRBV30 and TRBJ2-5; D not certain. This CDR3 is 11 amino acids long. CDR1 is GTSNPN, CDR2 SVGIG, per germline (reference sequence). Trimming took off 0 bases at V and 7 bases at J, with 6 bases between the two ends.

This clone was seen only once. CDR3 bases: TGTGCTAGTGGTTTGTCAGACGGGACAGGGAGCTACGAGCAGTACTTC. Translated: CASGLSDGTGSYEQYF. The chain employs TRBV12-5 and TRBJ2-7, with 9 positions matching TRBD1. The CDR3 extends over 16 amino acids. Germline trimming cut 2 bases from V and 3 bases from J; bases unmatched to any gene: 8. Germline V gene lookup returns CDR1 LGHNT and CDR2 FRNRAP. Looking up the rest from reference TRBV12-5 and TRBJ2-7 gives the full variable domain: DARVTQTPRHKVTEMGQEVTMRCQPILGHNTVFWYRQTMMQGLELLAYFRNRAPLDDSGMPKDRFSAEMPDATLATLKIQPSEPRDSAVYFCASGLSDGTGSYEQYFGPGTRLTVT.

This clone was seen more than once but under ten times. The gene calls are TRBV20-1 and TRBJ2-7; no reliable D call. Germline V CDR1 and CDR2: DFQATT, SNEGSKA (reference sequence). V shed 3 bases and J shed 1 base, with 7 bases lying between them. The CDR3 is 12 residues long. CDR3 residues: CSASIHSYEQYF. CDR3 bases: TGCAGTGCTAGTATCCATTCCTACGAGCAGTACTTC.

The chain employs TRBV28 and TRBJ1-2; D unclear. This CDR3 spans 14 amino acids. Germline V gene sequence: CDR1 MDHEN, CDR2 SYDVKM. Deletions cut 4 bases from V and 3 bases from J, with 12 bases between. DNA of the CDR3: TGTGCCAGCAGTTCCCTTTTGGGAGACTATGGCTACACCTTC. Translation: CASSSLLGDYGYTF.

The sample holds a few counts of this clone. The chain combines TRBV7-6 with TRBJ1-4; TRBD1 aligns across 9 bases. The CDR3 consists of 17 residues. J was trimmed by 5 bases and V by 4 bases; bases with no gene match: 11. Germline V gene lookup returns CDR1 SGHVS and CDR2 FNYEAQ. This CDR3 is CASSSPFGTGMNEKLFF. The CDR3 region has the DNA TGTGCCAGCAGCTCCCCATTTGGGACAGGGATGAATGAAAAACTGTTTTTT.

The CDR3 sequence is CASSEGQETQYF. The CDR3 coding sequence is TGTGCCAGCTCTGAGGGACAAGAGACCCAGTACTTC. The genes are TRBV7-2 and TRBJ2-5; D is perhaps TRBD2 (5 bases). Per germline, CDR1 SGHTA and CDR2 FQGNSA. CDR3 size: 12 residues. Deletions cut 8 bases from V and 2 bases from J, with 9 bases between.

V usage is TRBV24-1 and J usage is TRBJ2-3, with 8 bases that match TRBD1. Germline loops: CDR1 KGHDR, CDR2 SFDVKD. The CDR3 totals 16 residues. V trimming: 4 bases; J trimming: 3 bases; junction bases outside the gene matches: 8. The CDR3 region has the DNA TGTGCCACCAGTGACCCGACAGGGGTAAGGACAGATACGCAGTATTTT. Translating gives CATSDPTGVRTDTQYF.

The CDR3 DNA sequence: TGCGCCAGCAGCCAACCGGGACAGGGTGGGAATGAGCAGTTCTTC. Protein: CASSQPGQGGNEQFF. The chain carries TRBV5-1 and TRBJ2-1; 9 nucleotides agree with TRBD1. Germline V CDR1 and CDR2: SGHRS, YFSETQ. V was pared by 4 bases and J by 7 bases, with 9 bases of the junction left unmatched. The CDR3 loop spans 15 amino acids.

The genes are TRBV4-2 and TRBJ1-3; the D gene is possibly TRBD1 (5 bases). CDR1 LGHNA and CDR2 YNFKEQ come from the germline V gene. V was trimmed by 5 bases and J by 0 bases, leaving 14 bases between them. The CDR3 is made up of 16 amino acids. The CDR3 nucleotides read TGTGCCAGCAGCGATACACAGGCATACTCTGGAAACACCATATATTTT. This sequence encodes CASSDTQAYSGNTIYF.

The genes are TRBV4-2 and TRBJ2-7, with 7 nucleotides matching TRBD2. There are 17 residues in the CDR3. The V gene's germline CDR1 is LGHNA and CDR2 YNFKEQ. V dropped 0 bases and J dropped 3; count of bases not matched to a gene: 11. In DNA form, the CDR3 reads TGTGCCAGCAGCCAAGATTACGGCGGGAGAAGGGGCTACGAGCAGTACTTC. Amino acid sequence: CASSQDYGGRRGYEQYF.

CDR3 bases: TGTGCCTATGACAGAACCTACGAGCAGTACTTC. Amino acid sequence: CAYDRTYEQYF. The V gene is TRBV30, the J gene TRBJ2-7; D perhaps matches TRBD1 (5 bases). V was shortened by 7 bases and J by 2 bases, with 9 bases between the two germline ends. Germline loops: CDR1 GTSNPN, CDR2 SVGIG (reference sequence). This CDR3 contains 11 residues.

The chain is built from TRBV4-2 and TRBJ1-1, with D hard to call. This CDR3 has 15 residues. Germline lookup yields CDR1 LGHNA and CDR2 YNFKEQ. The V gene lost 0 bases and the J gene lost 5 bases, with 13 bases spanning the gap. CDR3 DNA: TGTGCCAGCAGCCAAGATTGGGTACGAGGAACTGAAGCTTTCTTT. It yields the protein CASSQDWVRGTEAFF.

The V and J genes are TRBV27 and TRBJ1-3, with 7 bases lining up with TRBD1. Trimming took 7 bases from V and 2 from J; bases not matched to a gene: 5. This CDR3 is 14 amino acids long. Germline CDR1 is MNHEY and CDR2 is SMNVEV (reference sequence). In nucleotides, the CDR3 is TGTGCCAGCACCGACAGGGAGGCTGGAAACACCATATATTTT. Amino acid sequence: CASTDREAGNTIYF.

CDR3 in DNA: TGTGCCAGCAGCTCTCTTAGCGGGAGGACCACAGATACGCAGTATTTT. This encodes CASSSLSGRTTDTQYF. The rearrangement links TRBV28 to TRBJ2-3; 10 bases line up with TRBD2. The CDR3 totals 16 residues. Germline V gene data show CDR1 as MDHEN and CDR2 as SYDVKM. Trimming cost V 6 bases and J 2 bases; bases outside gene matches: 8. Full variable domain (missing parts from reference TRBV28 and TRBJ2-3): DVKVTQSSRYLVKRTGEKVFLECVQDMDHENMFWYRQDPGLGLRLIYFSYDVKMKEKGDIPEGYSVSREKKERFSLILESASTNQTSMYLCASSSLSGRTTDTQYFGPGTRLTVL.

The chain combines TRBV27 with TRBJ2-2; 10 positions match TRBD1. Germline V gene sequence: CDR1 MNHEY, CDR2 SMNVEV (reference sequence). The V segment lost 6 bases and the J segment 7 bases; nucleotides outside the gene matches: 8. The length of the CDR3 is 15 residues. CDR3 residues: CASRDGTGVYGELFF. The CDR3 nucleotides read TGTGCCAGCAGGGATGGGACAGGGGTATACGGGGAGCTGTTTTTT.

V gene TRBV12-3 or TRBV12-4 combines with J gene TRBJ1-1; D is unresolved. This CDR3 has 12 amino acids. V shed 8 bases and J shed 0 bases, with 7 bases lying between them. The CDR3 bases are TGTGCCAGCGGTTCCATGAACACTGAAGCTTTCTTT. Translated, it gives CASGSMNTEAFF.

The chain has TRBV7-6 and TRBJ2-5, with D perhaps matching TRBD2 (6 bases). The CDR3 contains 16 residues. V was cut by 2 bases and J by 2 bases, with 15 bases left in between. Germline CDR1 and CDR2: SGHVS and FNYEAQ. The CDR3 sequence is CASSLIVGGVQETQYF. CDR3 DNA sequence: TGTGCCAGCAGCTTAATAGTCGGAGGGGTTCAAGAGACCCAGTACTTC.

The CDR3 nucleotides are TGTGCCATCAGTGGAAGGGGGTCTGGAAACACCATATATTTT. This gives the protein CAISGRGSGNTIYF. This chain connects TRBV10-3 to TRBJ1-3; D is perhaps TRBD1 (6 bases). Germline lookup yields CDR1 ENHRY and CDR2 SYGVKD. V was trimmed by 4 bases and J by 1 base, leaving 8 bases between them. There are 14 residues in the CDR3.

CDR3 nucleotide sequence: TGTGCCAGCAGCCCCGGTCTGACCTACGAGCAGTACTTC. Amino acid sequence: CASSPGLTYEQYF. The chain uses TRBV7-9 and TRBJ2-7; D is unclear. Germline CDR1 SEHNR, CDR2 FQNEAQ (reference sequence). This CDR3 is 13 amino acids long. Trimming cost V 5 bases and J 2 bases, with 10 bases left between them. The full variable domain, its missing parts supplied by reference TRBV7-9 and TRBJ2-7, is DTGVSQNPRHKITKRGQNVTFRCDPISEHNRLYWYRQTLGQGPEFLTYFQNEAQLEKSRLLSDRFSAERPKGSFSTLEIQRTEQGDSAMYLCASSPGLTYEQYFGPGTRLTVT.

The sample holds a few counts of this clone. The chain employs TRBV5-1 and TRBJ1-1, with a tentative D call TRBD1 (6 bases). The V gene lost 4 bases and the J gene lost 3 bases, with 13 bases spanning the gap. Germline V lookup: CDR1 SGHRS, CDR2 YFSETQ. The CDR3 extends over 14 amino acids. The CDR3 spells CASSARDTYTEAFF. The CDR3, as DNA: TGCGCCAGCAGCGCCCGGGACACCTACACTGAAGCTTTCTTT.